The T cell receptor beta chain described here comes from a study of CD8+ T cells in alopecia areata. Trimming removed 7 bases at V and 8 bases at J, with 20 bases between. From germline, CDR1 is LNHDA and CDR2 SQIVND (reference sequence). This CDR3 is built from 14 residues. The sample's treatment: oral pan-JAK inhibitor, 5-10 mg twice daily. Sampling of alopecia areata patients yielded lesional scalp punch biopsies as well as peripheral blood. Researchers picked out CD4+ and CD8+ T cells from PBMCs by sorting. Following extraction, RNA underwent reverse transcription to cDNA, which served as the sequencing template. Measured with immunoSEQ multiplex PCR; TCRdb has only the in-frame clones, and not every one. Among about 100,000 clones, 55% to 70% were seen once, and the ten largest hold roughly 15%. Overall study findings and caveats: Scalp specimens additionally yield sequences from normal skin's resident alphabeta T cells.

This clone was detected a few times. Antigen unknown. The chain employs TRBV19 and TRBJ1-2, with D perhaps TRBD1 (6 bases). The starting material was CD8+ T cells sorted from blood, obtained at approximately week 56, from a patient treated with tofacitinib. The TCR originated in a human donor with alopecia areata. CDR3 region: CASTIGGGEEGYTF. DNA of the CDR3: TGTGCCAGTACTATTGGGGGCGGAGAGGAAGGCTACACCTTC.